This is a list of T cell receptor beta chains from one sample in a study of shared clonotypes between healthy human individuals. Measured with immunoSEQ multiplex PCR; TCRdb has only the in-frame clones, and not every one. The sample gives 800,000 to 1,200,000 clones, around 78% of which show up once; 0.5% to 0.6% is in the top ten. The sample consisted of memory CD4+ T cells from PBMCs. These receptors originate from a man aged 18 to 29 in good health. Some clones in this sample may be carry-over from other donors' samples. The conserved cysteine and the conserved F or W are not part of the CDR3 here. Fields, in order: D gene, clone size, J gene, V gene, CDR3 length, CDR3 protein. The D gene is left open where the match is weak. The listing skips clone size in some rows; elsewhere it reads once, few, many or a size class.

TRBD2	.	TRBJ2-7	TRBV27	12	ASSFSLAGGEQY
TRBD1	once	TRBJ2-7	TRBV10-3	12	AISERGLGYEQY
.	.	TRBJ2-7	TRBV5-4	12	ASSLGQYSYEQY
.	.	TRBJ2-3	TRBV7-6	12	ASSLDTYTDTQY
.	.	TRBJ2-3	TRBV29-1	10	SVIPGTDTQY
.	.	TRBJ2-3	TRBV19	13	ASTPRQGGTDTQY
.	.	TRBJ2-1	TRBV14	14	ASSRRVGAFYNEQF
.	.	TRBJ1-2	TRBV5-1	11	ASSLRGDHGYT
.	.	TRBJ1-5	TRBV30	11	AWSVGSNQPQH
.	.	TRBJ2-5	TRBV5-1	12	ASSFMTGLETQY
.	few	TRBJ1-2	TRBV28	16	ASSLIALRLVGTSGYT
TRBD2	.	TRBJ2-7	TRBV5-1	15	ASSLELLAGVAYEQY
TRBD2	.	TRBJ2-1	TRBV5-1	13	ASVEIAGGINEQF
.	.	TRBJ2-5	TRBV4-2	14	ASSQEALGRSETQY
.	once	TRBJ1-4	TRBV7-9	13	ASSLRQFRDEKLF
.	.	TRBJ1-2	TRBV28	13	ASSLWAVNRRGYT
TRBD1	once	TRBJ1-4	TRBV5-1	12	ASSQGQQVEKLF
.	.	TRBJ2-2	TRBV6-5	11	ASKRENTGELF
TRBD1	.	TRBJ2-7	TRBV10-3	12	ASRPDRGPYEQY
.	once	TRBJ2-1	TRBV4-3	11	ASSQEEGNEQF
TRBD2	.	TRBJ2-5	TRBV6-1	14	ASSEAASGSGETQY
.	few	TRBJ2-5	TRBV5-6	14	ASSFRGRRGQETQY
TRBD2	.	TRBJ2-3	TRBV28	14	ASSLGLAGGTDTQY
TRBD1	few	TRBJ2-6	TRBV7-3	16	ASSLDRGPLGGANVLT
TRBD2	.	TRBJ2-1	TRBV25-1	15	ASSSTLAGGLDNEQF
.	.	TRBJ2-2	TRBV7-9	12	ASSYSQYTGELF
.	few	TRBJ2-2	TRBV5-5	11	ASQRGTIGELF
TRBD1	.	TRBJ1-2	TRBV30	14	AWSTNLDRGRGGYT
TRBD2	.	TRBJ2-3	TRBV5-4	14	ASSRTSGRAVDTQY
.	.	TRBJ1-1	TRBV19	11	ASTQAGGTEAF
.	.	TRBJ2-3	TRBV9	11	ASSASGTDTQY
.	.	TRBJ2-2	TRBV25-1	13	ASSEVNWDTGELF
TRBD2	.	TRBJ2-3	TRBV30	16	AWSPGLAGGPGTDTQY
TRBD2	.	TRBJ2-1	TRBV4-2	14	ASSQAGLAGDYEQF
.	.	TRBJ1-4	TRBV29-1	10	SVEGGNEKLF
.	.	TRBJ2-7	TRBV7-2	12	ASSLGPGAYEQY
.	.	TRBJ2-1	TRBV5-6	14	ASSLLGGGSYNEQF